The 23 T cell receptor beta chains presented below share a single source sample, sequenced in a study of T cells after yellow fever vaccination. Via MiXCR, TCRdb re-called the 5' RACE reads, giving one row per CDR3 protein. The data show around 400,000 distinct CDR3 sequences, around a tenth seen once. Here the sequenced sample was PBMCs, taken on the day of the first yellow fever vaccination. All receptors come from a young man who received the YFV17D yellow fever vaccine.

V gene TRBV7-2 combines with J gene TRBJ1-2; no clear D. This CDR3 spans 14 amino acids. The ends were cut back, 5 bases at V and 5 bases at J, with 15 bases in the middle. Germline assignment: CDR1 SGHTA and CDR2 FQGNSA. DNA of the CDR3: TGTGCCAGCAGCCCCGACGTGGGAGGATATGGCTACACCTTC. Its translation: CASSPDVGGYGYTF.

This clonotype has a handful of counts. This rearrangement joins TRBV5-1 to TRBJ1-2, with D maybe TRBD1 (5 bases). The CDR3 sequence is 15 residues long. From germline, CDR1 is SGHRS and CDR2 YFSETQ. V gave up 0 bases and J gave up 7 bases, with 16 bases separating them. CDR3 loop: CASSLEVGQTGGYTF. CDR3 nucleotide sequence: TGCGCCAGCAGCTTGGAGGTGGGGCAGACCGGTGGCTACACCTTC.

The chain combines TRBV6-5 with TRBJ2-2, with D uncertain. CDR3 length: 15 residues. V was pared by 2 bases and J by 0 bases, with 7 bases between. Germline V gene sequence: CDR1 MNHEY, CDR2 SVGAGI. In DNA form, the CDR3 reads TGTGCCAGCAGTTACAGGACCGCGAACACCGGGGAGCTGTTTTTT. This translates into CASSYRTANTGELFF.

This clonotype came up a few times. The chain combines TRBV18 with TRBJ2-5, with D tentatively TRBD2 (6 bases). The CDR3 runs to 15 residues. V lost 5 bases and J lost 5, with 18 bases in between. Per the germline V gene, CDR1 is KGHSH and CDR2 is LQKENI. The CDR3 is CASSRRDGRTETQYF. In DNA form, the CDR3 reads TGTGCCAGCTCAAGGCGGGATGGCCGGACCGAGACCCAGTACTTC.

The CDR3 sequence is CASSYQRSGANVLTF. CDR3 nucleotide sequence: TGTGCCAGCAGTTACCAAAGATCTGGGGCCAACGTCCTGACTTTC. The chain couples TRBV6-2 or TRBV6-3 to TRBJ2-6; D remains ambiguous. CDR1 MNHEY and CDR2 SVGEGT come from the germline V gene. V was clipped by 2 bases and J by 1 base, with 6 bases between them. The CDR3 extends over 15 amino acids.

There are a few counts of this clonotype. The CDR3 is CASSRSAGTGGYEQYF. As DNA, the CDR3 is TGTGCCAGCAGTAGAAGCGCCGGGACCGGGGGCTACGAGCAGTACTTC. The rearrangement uses TRBV27 and TRBJ2-7; tentative D call: TRBD2 (6 bases). Germline V lookup: CDR1 MNHEY, CDR2 SMNVEV (reference sequence). V was cut by 5 bases and J by 3 bases, with 20 bases left in between. The CDR3 runs 16 residues.

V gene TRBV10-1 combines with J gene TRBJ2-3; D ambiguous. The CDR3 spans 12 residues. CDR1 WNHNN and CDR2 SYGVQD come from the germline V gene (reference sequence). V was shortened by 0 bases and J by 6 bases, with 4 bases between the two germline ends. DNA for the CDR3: TGCGCCAGCAGTGAGTCTTCCGATACGCAGTATTTT. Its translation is CASSESSDTQYF.

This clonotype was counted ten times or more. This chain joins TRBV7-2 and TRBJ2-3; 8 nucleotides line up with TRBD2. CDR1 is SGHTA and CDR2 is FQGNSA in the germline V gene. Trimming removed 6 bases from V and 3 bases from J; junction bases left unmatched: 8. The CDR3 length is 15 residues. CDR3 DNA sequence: TGTGCCAGCAGTACCCGACTAGCGCGGACAGATACGCAGTATTTT. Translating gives CASSTRLARTDTQYF.

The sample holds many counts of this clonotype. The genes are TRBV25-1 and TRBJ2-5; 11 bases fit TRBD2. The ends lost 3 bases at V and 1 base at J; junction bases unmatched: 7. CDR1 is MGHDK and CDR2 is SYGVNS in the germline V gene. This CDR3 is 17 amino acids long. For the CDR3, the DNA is TGTGCCAGCAGTGAGGGGACTAGCGGAAGACTCCAAGAGACCCAGTACTTC. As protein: CASSEGTSGRLQETQYF.

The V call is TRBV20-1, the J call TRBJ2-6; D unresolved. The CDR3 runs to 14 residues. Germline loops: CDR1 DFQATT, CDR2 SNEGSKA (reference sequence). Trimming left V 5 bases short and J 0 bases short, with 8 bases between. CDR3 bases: TGCAGTGCTTTATCCACCTCTGGGGCCAACGTCCTGACTTTC. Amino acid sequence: CSALSTSGANVLTF.

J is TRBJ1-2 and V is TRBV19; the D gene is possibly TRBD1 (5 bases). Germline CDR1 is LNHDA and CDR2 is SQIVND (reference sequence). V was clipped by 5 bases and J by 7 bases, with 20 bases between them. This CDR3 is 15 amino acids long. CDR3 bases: TGTGCCAGTAGTGGAACAGGACCCGACCCTTCTGGCTACACCTTC. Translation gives CASSGTGPDPSGYTF.

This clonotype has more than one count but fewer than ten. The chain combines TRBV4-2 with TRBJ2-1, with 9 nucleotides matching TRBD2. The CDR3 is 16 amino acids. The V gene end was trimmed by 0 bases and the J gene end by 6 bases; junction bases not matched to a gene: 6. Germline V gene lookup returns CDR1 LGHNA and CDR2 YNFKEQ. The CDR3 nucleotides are TGTGCCAGCAGCCAAGATCGGGCAGCGGGGGGCAATGAGCAGTTCTTC. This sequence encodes CASSQDRAAGGNEQFF.

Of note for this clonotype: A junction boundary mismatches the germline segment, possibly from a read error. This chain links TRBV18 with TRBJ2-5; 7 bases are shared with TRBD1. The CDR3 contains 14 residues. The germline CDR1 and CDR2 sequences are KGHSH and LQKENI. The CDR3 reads CASSPTWDSRTWNF. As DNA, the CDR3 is TGTGCCAGCTCACCAACTTGGGACAGCAGAACCTGGAACTTC.

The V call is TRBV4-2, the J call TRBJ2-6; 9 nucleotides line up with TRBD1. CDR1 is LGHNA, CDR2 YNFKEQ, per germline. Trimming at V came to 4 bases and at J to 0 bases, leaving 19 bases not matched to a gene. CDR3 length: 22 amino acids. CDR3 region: CASSRPRLGTGLLGSGANVLTF. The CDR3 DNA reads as TGTGCCAGCAGCCGTCCGCGTCTTGGGACAGGGCTTCTCGGCTCTGGGGCCAACGTCCTGACTTTC.

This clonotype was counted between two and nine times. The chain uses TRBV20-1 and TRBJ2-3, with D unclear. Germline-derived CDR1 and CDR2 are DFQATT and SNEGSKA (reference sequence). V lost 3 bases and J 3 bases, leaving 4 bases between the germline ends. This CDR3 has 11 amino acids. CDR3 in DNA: TGCAGTGCTAGCCGAACAGATACGCAGTATTTT. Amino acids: CSASRTDTQYF.

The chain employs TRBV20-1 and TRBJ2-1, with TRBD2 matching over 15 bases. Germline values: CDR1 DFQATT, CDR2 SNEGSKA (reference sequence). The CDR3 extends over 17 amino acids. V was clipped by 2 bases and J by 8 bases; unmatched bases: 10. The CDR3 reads CSARRTSGGALAYEQFF. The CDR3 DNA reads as TGCAGTGCTAGAAGGACTAGCGGGGGGGCTCTCGCTTATGAGCAGTTCTTC.

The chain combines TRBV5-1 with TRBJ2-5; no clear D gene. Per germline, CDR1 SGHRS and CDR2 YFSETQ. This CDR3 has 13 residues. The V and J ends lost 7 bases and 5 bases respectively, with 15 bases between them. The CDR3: CASDVSGFETQYF. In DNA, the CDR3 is TGCGCCAGCGACGTCTCGGGTTTCGAGACCCAGTACTTC.

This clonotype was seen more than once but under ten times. CDR3 nucleotides: TGTGCCAGCAGCGTAGACGGGACAAGGGGTGAAAAACTGTTTTTT. It translates to CASSVDGTRGEKLFF. The V call is TRBV9, the J call TRBJ1-4, with a tentative D call TRBD1 (6 bases). The CDR3 length is 15 residues. CDR1 is SGDLS and CDR2 is YYNGEE in the germline V gene. V dropped 0 bases and J dropped 7 bases, with 13 bases sitting between them.

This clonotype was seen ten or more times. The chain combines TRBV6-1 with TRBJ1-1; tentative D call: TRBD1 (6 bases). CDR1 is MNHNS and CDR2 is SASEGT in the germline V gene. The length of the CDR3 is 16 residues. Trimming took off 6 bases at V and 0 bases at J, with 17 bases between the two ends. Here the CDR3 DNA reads TGTGCCAGCAGCCCTTACAGGGAACAGATGAACACTGAAGCTTTCTTT. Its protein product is CASSPYREQMNTEAFF.

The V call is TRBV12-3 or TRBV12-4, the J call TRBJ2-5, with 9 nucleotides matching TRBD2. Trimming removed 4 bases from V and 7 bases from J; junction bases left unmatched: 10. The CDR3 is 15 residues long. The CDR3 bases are TGTGCCAGCAGTTCCGCGGGGGGGGGGACTGGGACCCAGTACTTC. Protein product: CASSSAGGGTGTQYF.

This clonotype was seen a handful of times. The CDR3 DNA follows: TGTGCCAGCCTACTAGCGGGGGGGAACGAGCAGTACTTC. It is translated as CASLLAGGNEQYF. The chain employs TRBV7-2 and TRBJ2-7; 13 bases are a match to TRBD2. Germline CDR1 SGHTA, CDR2 FQGNSA. V was clipped by 8 bases and J by 5 bases; unmatched bases: 3. The CDR3 runs to 13 residues.

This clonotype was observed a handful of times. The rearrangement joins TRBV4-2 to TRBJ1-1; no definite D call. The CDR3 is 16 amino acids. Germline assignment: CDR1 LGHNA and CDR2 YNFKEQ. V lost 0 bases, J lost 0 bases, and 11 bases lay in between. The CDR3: CASSQEDLQLNTEAFF. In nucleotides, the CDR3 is TGTGCCAGCAGCCAAGAAGATCTCCAATTGAACACTGAAGCTTTCTTT.

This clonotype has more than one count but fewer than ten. The CDR3 bases are TGTGCCAGCACCAAAACAGGGTACAATGAGCAGTTCTTC. It yields the protein CASTKTGYNEQFF. The chain uses TRBV12-3 or TRBV12-4 and TRBJ2-1; TRBD1 might be the D (6 bases). Trimming took off 7 bases at V and 4 bases at J, with 11 bases between the two ends. The CDR3 covers 13 residues.